What follows describes a single T cell receptor (beta chain). These data are taken from a study of blood T cell repertoires in COVID-19. The overall study: COVID-19 samples, acute and convalescent, were from the United States, Italy and Spain. T cells, B-cell-depleted T cells, or PBMCs supplied cDNA or gDNA.

Per the authors' pipeline: Amplification from reference gene primers served as the basis for estimated nucleated cell counts. Some clones are missing from TCRdb's copy, which holds only in-frame ones; the method was immunoSEQ multiplex PCR. D and trimming come from the DNA, and the V and J calls and clone size come from that table. The sample lists fewer than 150,000 clones, approximately 85% occurring once. Germline V gene sequence: CDR1 SGHAT, CDR2 FQNNGV. This CDR3 is built from 16 residues. V was shortened by 4 bases and J by 4 bases, with 16 bases between the two germline ends. The specimen sequenced was peripheral blood. The chain recombines TRBV11-2 with TRBJ2-2; a weak D match, TRBD2 (5 bases). This clonotype originated in a human donor in a cohort sampled during active COVID-19. DNA for the CDR3: TGTGCCAGCAGCTACCACTGGCCGGGGAGCACCGGGGAGCTGTTTTTT. Protein sequence: CASSYHWPGSTGELFF.